This record concerns one T cell receptor (beta chain) sequence. This sample is drawn from a study of blood T cell repertoires in COVID-19. The repertoire was sequenced with immunoSEQ multiplex PCR; TCRdb's copy has only in-frame clones and lacks some. Of about 52,000 clones in the sample, around 85% are singletons; the top ten hold about 16%. CDR1 and CDR2 (germline): SNHLY, FYNNEI. The CDR3 is made up of 13 amino acids. The germline V and J ends were trimmed by 5 bases and 2 bases, with 9 bases remaining between them. The sequence derives from a human donor in a cohort sampled during active COVID-19. The sample taken for sequencing was peripheral blood. The V call is TRBV2, the J call TRBJ2-5; D possibly corresponds to TRBD2 (5 bases). CDR3 region: CASSFTRQETQYF. The DNA for the CDR3 is TGTGCCAGCAGTTTTACTAGGCAAGAGACCCAGTACTTC.